The next 3 T cell receptor beta chains were all read from a single sample in a study of technical replicates of blood from several donors. The table came from immunoSEQ multiplex PCR; TCRdb's copy has only in-frame clones and leaves some out. The sample lists tens of thousands of clones; 94% were seen once. The sample taken for sequencing was T cells isolated from PBMCs. Receptor source: a human donor in good health.

The V gene is TRBV29-1, the J gene TRBJ2-1; tentatively, D is TRBD2 (5 bases). This CDR3 is 13 amino acids long. The germline CDR1 and CDR2 sequences are SQVTM and ANQGSEA. V was shortened by 6 bases and J by 9 bases, with 18 bases between the two germline ends. The CDR3 DNA is TGCAGCGTACGAACCTTAGGGAGCGCTGAGCAGTTCTTC. Translation: CSVRTLGSAEQFF.

The chain links TRBV10-1 to TRBJ1-1; 8 positions match TRBD1. CDR1 and CDR2 from the germline V gene are WNHNN and SYGVQD (reference sequence). This CDR3 contains 16 residues. V dropped 3 bases and J dropped 0; count of bases not matched to a gene: 6. CDR3 protein: CASSDRAGGMNTEAFF. The CDR3 nucleotides are TGCGCCAGCAGTGATCGCGCAGGGGGCATGAACACTGAAGCTTTCTTT.

V gene TRBV2 combines with J gene TRBJ2-1; 8 nucleotides match TRBD2. Germline V gene lookup returns CDR1 SNHLY and CDR2 FYNNEI. V trimming: 5 bases; J trimming: 6 bases; junction bases outside the gene matches: 9. The CDR3 covers 15 residues. The CDR3 region is CASSISGSRVNEQFF. In nucleotides, the CDR3 is TGTGCCAGCAGTATCAGCGGGAGTAGGGTCAATGAGCAGTTCTTC. Based on the CDR3 plus reference TRBV2 and TRBJ2-1, the full variable domain is EPEVTQTPSHQVTQMGQEVILRCVPISNHLYFYWYRQILGQKVEFLVSFYNNEISEKSEIFDDQFSVERPDGSNFTLKIRSTKLEDSAMYFCASSISGSRVNEQFFGPGTRLTVL.